This TCR beta chain was sequenced in a study of T cells in Graves' hyperthyroidism and ophthalmopathy. At the level of the study: It was at initial diagnosis, before any treatment, that peripheral blood was collected. Study-level points and caveats: Among clonotypes expanded in thyroid above 0.001, most were also found in blood.

Thyroid ultrasound and orbital computed tomography, with clinical symptoms and serum thyroxine and TRAb, informed diagnoses. It was RNA transcripts that yielded the amplified TCR beta CDR3 regions. TCR CDR3 regions were first amplified by RT-PCR with HTBI primers. MiXCR was run by TCRdb on the multiplex PCR reads, yielding one entry per CDR3 protein. The top ten clones hold around 14% of a sample with hundreds of thousands of distinct CDR3 sequences, 14% to 15% of them seen once. This clonotype turned up a few times. Its antigen is currently unknown. The clonotype originates from a man aged 18 to 35 with Graves' ophthalmopathy. The source material was blood.

CDR3 residues: CASSVGGRAADTQYF. For the CDR3, the DNA is TGTGCCAGCAGCGTAGGCGGGAGGGCAGCAGATACGCAGTATTTT. V gene TRBV9 combines with J gene TRBJ2-3; 9 bases map to TRBD2. This CDR3 contains 15 residues. Trimming removed 0 bases from V and 4 bases from J; junction bases left unmatched: 3. CDR1 SGDLS and CDR2 YYNGEE come from the germline V gene.